The rows below give T cell receptor beta chains drawn from one sample of a study of cytomegalovirus exposure and HLA in healthy donors. Clones were read by immunoSEQ multiplex PCR, and TCRdb kept only the in-frame ones, dropping some. The data hold 180,000 or so clones, with more than 75% observed a single time. The sequenced sample was PBMCs. The receptor source for this set is a woman aged 50 to 60 in good health and CMV-seropositive. CDR3s include the opening cysteine and the closing phenylalanine or tryptophan. Each record gives: clone size, J gene, D gene, V gene, CDR3 DNA, CDR3 protein. A D gene is named only where the DNA matches it firmly. For some rows the clone size is stated as once, few or many, or as a class when expanded; others skip it.

- TRBJ2-3 - TRBV28 TGTGCCAGCAGAGGAGCGTCGGCGGGCACAGATACGCAGTATTTT CASRGASAGTDTQYF
few TRBJ1-1 - TRBV30 TGTGCCTGGACCAACCGTGGGGGCCCTGAAGCTTTCTTT CAWTNRGGPEAFF
- TRBJ2-1 TRBD1 TRBV4-1 TGCGCCAGCAGCCTGGGACAGGGAAATAGGAATGAGCAGTTCTTC CASSLGQGNRNEQFF
- TRBJ2-7 TRBD2 TRBV6-6 TGTGCCAGCAGTTACGAGGGGCGGGGGGGCTCCTACGAGCAGTACTTC CASSYEGRGGSYEQYF
once TRBJ2-7 - TRBV2 TGTGCCAGCAGTGATCAGGGTACAACCGACGAGCAGTACTTC CASSDQGTTDEQYF
few TRBJ1-1 - TRBV19 TGTGCCAGTAGTATGGGCCAGATGAACACTGAAGCTTTCTTT CASSMGQMNTEAFF
- TRBJ1-1 - TRBV18 TGTGCCAGCTCACCACTAGGGGGAGACACTGAAGCTTTCTTT CASSPLGGDTEAFF
- TRBJ2-3 - TRBV10-3 TGTGCCATCAGGAGAGGGGGAGATACGCAGTATTTT CAIRRGGDTQYF
- TRBJ1-1 TRBD1 TRBV4-3 TGCGCCAGCAGCCACGGACAGGGGGGGAACACTGAAGCTTTCTTT CASSHGQGGNTEAFF
- TRBJ2-4 TRBD2 TRBV2 TGTGCCAGCAGTGGGCTAGCGGGAGTTGGGACCAAAAACATTCAGTACTTC CASSGLAGVGTKNIQYF
few TRBJ1-2 TRBD1 TRBV6-4 TGTGCCAGCAGCGCGGACAGGGGGAACTATGGCTACACCTTC CASSADRGNYGYTF
- TRBJ2-3 TRBD2 TRBV10-3 TGTGCCATCAGTGGCAACGGGGGGGTGATGGATACGCAGTATTTT CAISGNGGVMDTQYF
few TRBJ2-7 - TRBV2 TGTGCCAGCAGCGTAGGACAGAAGCAGTACTTC CASSVGQKQYF
once TRBJ2-7 TRBD2 TRBV6-5 TGTGCCAGCGGTGCGGGAGCCTACGAGCAGTACTTC CASGAGAYEQYF
- TRBJ2-1 TRBD2 TRBV27 TGTGCCAGCAGACCTTTGACTAGCGGGGGGTACAATGAGCAGTTCTTC CASRPLTSGGYNEQFF
few TRBJ2-1 TRBD2 TRBV5-8 TGTGCCAGCAGCCCATACACTAGCGGGCCGAACAATGAGCAGTTCTTC CASSPYTSGPNNEQFF
- TRBJ2-3 - TRBV10-3 TGTGCCATCAGTCCTCTAGCGGATACGCAGTATTTT CAISPLADTQYF
- TRBJ2-7 - TRBV19 TGTGCCAGTAGTATCCAAGCGAGTTCCTACGAGCAGTACTTC CASSIQASSYEQYF
- TRBJ2-3 - TRBV19 TGTGCCAGTAGTAAAGGGGGAGATACGCAGTATTTT CASSKGGDTQYF
- TRBJ1-5 - TRBV5-1 TGCGCCAGCAGCTTGGACGGAGTCAATCAGCCCCAGCATTTT CASSLDGVNQPQHF
- TRBJ2-3 TRBD1 TRBV27 TGTGCCAGCAGTTTATACGGACAGGGGACAGATACGCAGTATTTT CASSLYGQGTDTQYF
- TRBJ2-7 TRBD1 TRBV7-9 TGTTCCAGCAGCGTTCAGACCGGGACAGGGGGCCACGAGCAGTACTTC CSSSVQTGTGGHEQYF
- TRBJ2-7 TRBD2 TRBV2 TGTGCCAGCAGTGTAGTGGGGGGGAGCTACGAGCAGTACTTC CASSVVGGSYEQYF
- TRBJ2-2 - TRBV10-3 TGTGCCATCAGTGAGTCAACAGGGATGGTCGGGGAGCTGTTTTTT CAISESTGMVGELFF
- TRBJ2-3 TRBD1 TRBV5-1 TGCGCCAGCAGCTATGGGACAGCGCTTGCAGATACGCAGTATTTT CASSYGTALADTQYF
- TRBJ1-4 - TRBV2 TGTGCCAGCGCAAGTGACAGTTCCCAAAAACTGTTTTTT CASASDSSQKLFF
- TRBJ2-1 TRBD2 TRBV6-5 TGTGCCAGCAGTTCATATAGCGGGAGGCAGAATGAGCAGTTCTTC CASSSYSGRQNEQFF
once TRBJ1-4 TRBD1 TRBV19 TGTGCCAGTAGTGTCCGACAGGGGCTGAATGAAAAACTGTTTTTT CASSVRQGLNEKLFF
- TRBJ1-1 - TRBV30 TGTGCCTGGGACAGACGACAGAACACTGAAGCTTTCTTT CAWDRRQNTEAFF
- TRBJ2-1 - TRBV7-6 TGTGCCAGCAGCTTAAGACCTTCGGGCTACAATGAGCAGTTCTTC CASSLRPSGYNEQFF
- TRBJ2-1 TRBD2 TRBV5-1 TGCGCCAGCAGCGGCGGGGGGGGGCTCTCCTACAATGAGCAGTTCTTC CASSGGGGLSYNEQFF
- TRBJ2-7 - TRBV6-5 TGTGCCAGCAGTTACTCTGCAGGGTTATACGAGCAGTACTTC CASSYSAGLYEQYF
- TRBJ2-7 TRBD1 TRBV27 TGTGCCAGCAGTTCCCCTACAGGGGGCGGCTACTACGAGCAGTACTTC CASSSPTGGGYYEQYF
- TRBJ1-1 - TRBV6-1 TGTGCCAGCAGTCGTGGACAATGGACTGAAGCTTTCTTT CASSRGQWTEAFF
- TRBJ2-7 - TRBV19 TGTGCCAGTAGTAGAGATGTCATCACCTACGAGCAGTACTTC CASSRDVITYEQYF
once TRBJ2-1 - TRBV5-1 TGCGCCAGCAGCTCGGGACAATATGCCAATGAGCAGTTCTTC CASSSGQYANEQFF
once TRBJ2-2 TRBD1 TRBV7-9 TGTGCCAGCAGCTTTAGACAGGGAACGACCGGGGAGCTGTTTTTT CASSFRQGTTGELFF
- TRBJ2-5 - TRBV6-5 TGTGCCAGCAGTTACCGCAGGTCCCAAGAGACCCAGTACTTC CASSYRRSQETQYF
once TRBJ2-7 TRBD2 TRBV4-1 TGCGCCAGCAGCCAAGAGCGGGGGGGAGGAACCTACGAGCAGTACTTC CASSQERGGGTYEQYF
- TRBJ2-5 TRBD2 TRBV4-1 TGCGCCAGCAGCCAAGGTCCACTAGCGGGAGGGGGCGAGACCCAGTACTTC CASSQGPLAGGGETQYF
few TRBJ1-2 TRBD1 TRBV7-6 TGTGCCAGCAGCCTCGACAGGGTGGGAGGCTACACCTTC CASSLDRVGGYTF
- TRBJ2-5 - TRBV28 TGTGCCAGCAGTTTGGGGGCCGCGCGGACCCAGTACTTC CASSLGAARTQYF
once TRBJ1-6 - TRBV27 TGTGCCAGCAGAGAGACAGGATTGGGCTCACCCCTCCACTTT CASRETGLGSPLHF
few TRBJ1-2 - TRBV9 TGTGCCAGCAGCGTAGCAACCGGGGGTAACTATGGCTACACCTTC CASSVATGGNYGYTF
- TRBJ1-1 - TRBV29-1 TGCAGCGTTGGAGGGACTGAAGCTTTCTTT CSVGGTEAFF
- TRBJ2-4 TRBD1 TRBV4-1 TGCGCCAGCAGCCGGGAGCCCCCTCCGGGACAGGGAATGGTCAGTCAGTACTTC CASSREPPPGQGMVSQYF
- TRBJ2-2 TRBD1 TRBV10-3 TGTGCCATCAGCCCGGGACAGGGGGCAACCGGGGAGCTGTTTTTT CAISPGQGATGELFF
- TRBJ2-1 TRBD2 TRBV5-6 TGTGCCAGCAGCACCCTAGCGGGATACAATGAGCAGTTCTTC CASSTLAGYNEQFF
once TRBJ1-5 TRBD1 TRBV18 TGTGCCAGCTCACCAGGGCCCGGGACAGGGTATCAGCCCCAGCATTTT CASSPGPGTGYQPQHF
- TRBJ2-5 TRBD2 TRBV7-6 TGTGCCAGCAGCTTAGTCCTAGCGGGGAGGGGAGAGACCCAGTACTTC CASSLVLAGRGETQYF
- TRBJ2-7 - TRBV5-6 TGTGCCAGCAGCTTGGATCTTGGGGCTGAAGAGCAGTACTTC CASSLDLGAEEQYF